These 6 T cell receptor beta chains were all obtained from the same sample, sequenced in a study of cytomegalovirus exposure and HLA in healthy donors. PCR used 60 Vbeta primers and 13 Jbeta primers. Clones were sequenced by immunoSEQ multiplex PCR, and TCRdb holds only the in-frame ones, with some missing. Found here are 97,000 or so clones, roughly 77% of them singletons; the top ten hold roughly 1.5%. Sequencing was carried out using PBMCs. The receptors here all came from a man aged 35 to 55 in good health and CMV-seronegative.

The rearrangement links TRBV18 to TRBJ2-6; no clear D. V shed 4 bases and J shed 0 bases, with 13 bases lying between them. This CDR3 contains 17 residues. Germline CDR1 is KGHSH and CDR2 is LQKENI. The CDR3 is CASSLPGRFSGANVLTF. CDR3 nucleotides: TGTGCCAGCTCACTACCGGGCAGATTCTCTGGGGCCAACGTCCTGACTTTC.

This chain connects TRBV7-9 to TRBJ2-3; D is ambiguous. Germline V CDR1 and CDR2: SEHNR, FQNEAQ (reference sequence). With 0 bases removed from V and 2 bases from J, the gap between germline ends came to 6 bases. This CDR3 contains 14 residues. DNA of the CDR3: TGTGCCAGCAGCTTAGCTGGCTCCACAGATACGCAGTATTTT. Translating it yields CASSLAGSTDTQYF.

The chain uses TRBV7-3 and TRBJ2-5; weak D call: TRBD1 (5 bases). V was pared by 5 bases and J by 7 bases, with 14 bases between. The V gene's germline CDR1 is SGHTA and CDR2 FQGTGA. CDR3 length: 13 residues. CDR3: CASSLDKAGTQYF. In DNA form, the CDR3 reads TGTGCCAGCAGCCTGGACAAGGCAGGGACCCAGTACTTC.

The rearrangement links TRBV7-9 to TRBJ2-5; perhaps TRBD1 as D (5 bases). V shed 2 bases and J shed 4 bases, with 8 bases lying between them. Germline values: CDR1 SEHNR, CDR2 FQNEAQ (reference sequence). CDR3 length: 13 residues. CDR3: CASSLRGAETQYF. The CDR3 region has the DNA TGTGCCAGCAGCTTACGTGGGGCAGAGACCCAGTACTTC. Complete variable domain (other parts from reference TRBV7-9 and TRBJ2-5): DTGVSQNPRHKITKRGQNVTFRCDPISEHNRLYWYRQTLGQGPEFLTYFQNEAQLEKSRLLSDRFSAERPKGSFSTLEIQRTEQGDSAMYLCASSLRGAETQYFGPGTRLLVL.

The V gene is TRBV9, the J gene TRBJ2-1; 8 bases fit TRBD1. CDR3 length equals 16 residues. Trimming removed 3 bases from V and 3 bases from J; junction bases left unmatched: 8. Germline V gene lookup returns CDR1 SGDLS and CDR2 YYNGEE. The CDR3 protein is CASSGKSGQVYNEQFF. The CDR3 DNA is TGTGCCAGCAGCGGGAAATCGGGACAGGTCTACAATGAGCAGTTCTTC.

The CDR3: CASSFGTGDPYEQYF. For the CDR3, the DNA is TGTGCCAGCAGCTTCGGGACAGGGGACCCCTACGAGCAGTACTTC. The rearrangement joins TRBV11-3 to TRBJ2-7; 10 bases line up with TRBD1. V was clipped by 3 bases and J by 2 bases; unmatched bases: 4. Germline CDR1 reads SGHNT; CDR2 reads YENEEA. The CDR3 contains 15 residues.